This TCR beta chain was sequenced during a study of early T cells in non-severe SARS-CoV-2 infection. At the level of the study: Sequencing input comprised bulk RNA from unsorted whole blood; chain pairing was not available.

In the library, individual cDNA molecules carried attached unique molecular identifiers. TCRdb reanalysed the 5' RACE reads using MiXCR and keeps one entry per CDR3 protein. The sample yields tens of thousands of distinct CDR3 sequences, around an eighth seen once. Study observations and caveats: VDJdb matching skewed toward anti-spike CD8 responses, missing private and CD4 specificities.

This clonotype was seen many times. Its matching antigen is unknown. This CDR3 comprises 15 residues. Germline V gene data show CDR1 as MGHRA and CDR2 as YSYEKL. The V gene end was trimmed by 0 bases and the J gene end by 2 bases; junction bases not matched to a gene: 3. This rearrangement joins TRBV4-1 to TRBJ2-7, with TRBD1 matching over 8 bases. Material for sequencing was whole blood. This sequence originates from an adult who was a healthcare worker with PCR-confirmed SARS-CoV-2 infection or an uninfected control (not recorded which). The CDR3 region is CASSQDQGATYEQYF. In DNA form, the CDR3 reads TGCGCCAGCAGCCAAGATCAGGGGGCTACCTACGAGCAGTACTTC.